These 8 T cell receptor beta chains share one sample of origin, sequenced in a study of blood T cell repertoires in COVID-19 (dated by TCRdb to the early 2020s). The library was produced with the immunoSEQ multiplex PCR assay. As stored in TCRdb, this immuneACCESS dataset retains in-frame rearrangements with V and J assigned. A fraction of the clones does not appear; measured against another copy, unresolved V genes explain less than half of the discrepancy, and the remainder lacks a known reason. The table for this sample lists fewer than 250,000 clones; approximately 80% of them were counted only once. Of the sample, around 0.93% is held by the ten largest clones. Sequenced sample: peripheral blood. These TCRs come from a man in his 60s with COVID-19, enrolled during active disease.

This chain connects TRBV7-9 to TRBJ1-1, with D maybe TRBD1 (5 bases). In germline, CDR1 is SEHNR, CDR2 FQNEAQ (reference sequence). Trimming removed 4 bases at V and 4 bases at J, with 10 bases between. The CDR3 runs to 13 residues. Written as DNA, the CDR3 is TGTGCCAGCAGCTCCAGGGTAAGCACTGAAGCTTTCTTT. Translated: CASSSRVSTEAFF.

This chain uses TRBV10-3 with TRBJ2-7; D not certain. Germline V lookup: CDR1 ENHRY, CDR2 SYGVKD. The CDR3 runs to 11 residues. With 6 bases removed from V and 4 bases from J, the gap between germline ends came to 7 bases. CDR3 DNA sequence: TGTGCCATCAGGGCAACGTACGAGCAGTACTTC. This translates into CAIRATYEQYF.

V and J are TRBV7-8 and TRBJ1-2; TRBD1 matches at 8 bases. This CDR3 is 15 amino acids long. Germline CDR1 SGHVS, CDR2 FQNEAQ. The V and J ends lost 3 bases and 5 bases, in that order; junction bases with no gene match: 8. CDR3 sequence (DNA): TGTGCCAGCAGCTTCGGACAGGGAGCAGTATATGGCTACACCTTC. Its translation: CASSFGQGAVYGYTF.

The CDR3, as DNA: TGTGCCAGCAGTAGCGGGCATTCCTACGAGCAGTACTTC. Translated, it gives CASSSGHSYEQYF. This rearrangement joins TRBV27 to TRBJ2-7; TRBD2 is a possible D gene (6 bases). The germline V gene encodes CDR1 MNHEY and CDR2 SMNVEV (reference sequence). This CDR3 contains 13 residues. V was shortened by 5 bases and J by 1 base, with 9 bases between the two germline ends.

The chain joins TRBV27 to TRBJ1-1, with D possibly TRBD1 on 5 matching bases. The CDR3 runs 14 residues. V lost 6 bases to trimming and J lost 1 base, with 12 bases between them. The germline gives CDR1 MNHEY, CDR2 SMNVEV (reference sequence). The CDR3 nucleotides read TGTGCCAGCAGCTCCGGGACTGAGAACACTGAAGCTTTCTTT. Translated: CASSSGTENTEAFF.

V is TRBV28 and J is TRBJ2-2, with TRBD1 matching 8 bases. Looked up from germline, CDR1 is MDHEN and CDR2 is SYDVKM. After removal of 3 bases from V and 2 bases from J, the junction contained 5 bases not matched to a gene. This CDR3 has 16 amino acids. CDR3 sequence (DNA): TGTGCCAGCAGTTTTGGACAGGGTAAAAACACCGGGGAGCTGTTTTTT. Its translation: CASSFGQGKNTGELFF.

The chain uses TRBV7-6 and TRBJ2-2, with TRBD1 identical over 7 bases. Germline values: CDR1 SGHVS, CDR2 FNYEAQ. V lost 5 bases, J lost 4 bases, and 10 bases stayed unmatched. The CDR3 spans 16 residues. Here the CDR3 DNA reads TGTGCCAGCAGCCCGGTGACAGGGTCGGTCACCGGGGAGCTGTTTTTT. It translates to CASSPVTGSVTGELFF.

The V gene is TRBV3-1 (or the pseudogene TRBV3-2), the J gene TRBJ2-2; unclear D gene. Germline CDR1 LGHDT, CDR2 YNNKEL (reference sequence). The length of the CDR3 is 14 residues. V was trimmed by 0 bases and J by 4 bases, leaving 6 bases between them. CDR3 bases: TGTGCCAGCAGCCAAGAAGTGAGCACCGGGGAGCTGTTTTTT. As protein: CASSQEVSTGELFF.